Below are 12 T cell receptor beta chains sequenced from a single sample in a study of T cells in Graves' hyperthyroidism and ophthalmopathy. From RNA transcripts, TCR beta CDR3 regions were amplified. The HTBI primer set served for first-round RT-PCR of the TCR CDR3. TCRdb reanalysed the multiplex PCR reads using MiXCR and keeps one entry per CDR3 protein. The profile shows under 450,000 distinct CDR3 sequences, roughly 13% of them singletons. The source material was blood. These receptors all come from a man younger than 45 with Graves' hyperthyroidism that later progressed to Graves' ophthalmopathy.

This clonotype was counted between two and nine times. The chain is built from TRBV27 and TRBJ1-5, with D hard to call. The CDR3 has 13 residues. Trimming removed 1 base at V and 5 bases at J, with 6 bases between. Germline lookup yields CDR1 MNHEY and CDR2 SMNVEV (reference sequence). CDR3 residues: CASSLFSDQPQHF. The CDR3 coding sequence is TGTGCCAGCAGTTTATTTTCCGATCAGCCCCAGCATTTT.

In this sample, this clonotype turned up a few times. The chain recombines TRBV24-1 with TRBJ2-3, with D possibly TRBD1 on 5 matching bases. V was shortened by 5 bases and J by 3 bases, with 8 bases between the two germline ends. Germline lookup yields CDR1 KGHDR and CDR2 SFDVKD. CDR3 length: 13 amino acids. The CDR3 loop reads CATSGRGTDTQYF. The CDR3 DNA reads TGTGCCACCAGTGGAAGGGGAACAGATACGCAGTATTTT.

This clonotype was seen repeatedly, ten times or more. The chain links TRBV2 to TRBJ1-6; no firm D call. Germline V lookup: CDR1 SNHLY, CDR2 FYNNEI. Trimming shortened V by 2 bases and J by 5 bases, and 13 bases separated the two germline ends. There are 16 residues in the CDR3. CDR3 sequence reads: CASSEWWEPNNSPLHF. CDR3 DNA sequence: TGTGCCAGCAGTGAATGGTGGGAACCGAATAATTCACCCCTCCACTTT. Supplemented by reference TRBV2 and TRBJ1-6, the full variable domain reads EPEVTQTPSHQVTQMGQEVILRCVPISNHLYFYWYRQILGQKVEFLVSFYNNEISEKSEIFDDQFSVERPDGSNFTLKIRSTKLEDSAMYFCASSEWWEPNNSPLHFGNGTRLTVT.

This clonotype was counted many times. The V call is TRBV5-1, the J call TRBJ2-3; D is unclear. The CDR3 runs 14 residues. Trimming pared 2 bases from V and 3 bases from J, leaving 10 bases between. Germline V lookup: CDR1 SGHRS, CDR2 YFSETQ. The CDR3 bases are TGCGCCAGCAGCTTATGGACCGGGACAGATACGCAGTATTTT. Protein: CASSLWTGTDTQYF.

This clonotype has a count of ten or more. The J gene is TRBJ1-1, the V gene TRBV6-1; D gene unclear. The V and J ends lost 7 bases and 6 bases respectively, with 9 bases between them. Germline-derived CDR1 and CDR2 are MNHNS and SASEGT. The CDR3 is 11 residues long. The CDR3 reads CASMLLSEAFF. The CDR3 nucleotides are TGTGCCAGCATGTTATTATCTGAAGCTTTCTTT.

At least ten counts were recorded for this clonotype. V is TRBV7-8 and J is TRBJ1-4; TRBD1 matches 9 bases. Germline V gene sequence: CDR1 SGHVS, CDR2 FQNEAQ. J gave up 7 bases and V 1 base, and 4 bases lay outside the gene matches. The CDR3 runs to 15 residues. The CDR3 sequence is CASSLGTGAGEKLFF. The CDR3 coding sequence is TGTGCCAGCAGCTTAGGGACAGGGGCTGGTGAAAAACTGTTTTTT. The whole variable domain, filled in from reference TRBV7-8 and TRBJ1-4, reads GAGVSQSPRYKVAKRGQDVALRCDPISGHVSLFWYQQALGQGPEFLTYFQNEAQLDKSGLPSDRFFAERPEGSVSTLKIQRTQQEDSAVYLCASSLGTGAGEKLFFGSGTQLSVL.

This chain joins TRBV7-2 and TRBJ2-3, with TRBD1 matching over 10 bases. This CDR3 comprises 15 residues. Germline V CDR1 and CDR2: SGHTA, FQGNSA. V trimming: 6 bases; J trimming: 2 bases; junction bases outside the gene matches: 5. The CDR3: CASSFDRGPTDTQYF. CDR3 coding DNA: TGTGCCAGCAGTTTCGACAGGGGGCCCACAGATACGCAGTATTTT.

V and J are TRBV5-1 and TRBJ2-1; 9 bases line up with TRBD2. The CDR3 is made up of 16 amino acids. Trimming cost V 4 bases and J 6 bases; bases outside gene matches: 11. Germline loops: CDR1 SGHRS, CDR2 YFSETQ. CDR3 in DNA: TGCGCCAGCAGCCCGTATAGCGGGGGAGGAAGCAATGAGCAGTTCTTC. Translated: CASSPYSGGGSNEQFF.

This clonotype was seen a few times. The rearrangement links TRBV27 to TRBJ2-3; 9 nucleotides align to TRBD1. V shed 4 bases, J shed 0 bases, and the junction held 8 bases outside the gene matches. Germline CDR1 reads MNHEY; CDR2 reads SMNVEV (reference sequence). The CDR3 covers 17 residues. CDR3 in amino acids: CASSSNRGQTSTDTQYF. In nucleotides, the CDR3 is TGTGCCAGCAGTTCAAACAGGGGGCAAACTAGCACAGATACGCAGTATTTT.

The rearrangement joins TRBV12-5 to TRBJ2-2, with 8 bases lining up with TRBD1. V lost 7 bases, J lost 1 base, and 5 bases stayed unmatched. Germline CDR1 is LGHNT and CDR2 is FRNRAP. CDR3 size: 15 residues. The CDR3 sequence is CASDLGQGNTGELFF. The DNA for the CDR3 is TGTGCTAGTGATCTAGGACAGGGGAACACCGGGGAGCTGTTTTTT.

The sample holds a few counts of this clonotype. The chain has TRBV2 and TRBJ2-7, with a tentative D call TRBD1 (5 bases). Germline V gene data show CDR1 as SNHLY and CDR2 as FYNNEI. The CDR3 consists of 11 residues. Trimming removed 9 bases from V and 4 bases from J, with 10 bases in between. CDR3 bases: TGTGCCAGGGGGCGAGAGTACGAGCAGTACTTC. Amino acids: CARGREYEQYF.

This clonotype has ten or more counts. The rearrangement joins TRBV5-1 to TRBJ2-2, with no clear D. With 0 bases removed from V and 5 bases from J, the gap between germline ends came to 8 bases. There are 14 residues in the CDR3. CDR1 and CDR2 (germline): SGHRS, YFSETQ. The CDR3 loop is CASSLGVVTGELFF. CDR3 DNA sequence: TGCGCCAGCAGCTTGGGTGTAGTTACCGGGGAGCTGTTTTTT.